Sequencing of this T cell receptor (beta chain) was carried out in a study of shared clonotypes between healthy human individuals (dated by TCRdb to 2020 to 2021). Looking at the study overall: A few men and two women, aged 18 to 49 years, made up the cohort. Per donor, three plates each were used for CD4 naive and CD4 memory, two for CD8 naive, and one for CD8 memory. Blood TCR repertoires of about five healthy adults were deeply sequenced to estimate repertoire size and the extent of clonotype sharing between individuals. To increase sequencing depth and limit assay-specific biases, TCR repertoire library preparation and sequencing were carried out by different laboratories using diverse techniques. Leukapheresis yielded between about 0.9 and 8.9 billion PBMCs per donor.

What the research found in general, with its limitations: Pairwise subsampling indicated that sequencing depth was expected to affect the degree of clonotype sharing among donors. Sampling was limited to blood, and TCR repertoires in tissue likely differ from TCR repertoires in blood. Because the study included only a small number of donors, the genetic and exposure-history diversity represented was limited. Compared with non-shared clonotypes, the clonotypes found in all four sorted-subset donors had higher generation probabilities. Estimated clonotype richness was generally larger for naive than for memory subsets. When four donors were compared, the shared fraction of clonotypes was 5% to 6.5% for naive CD4, approximately 3.5% for naive CD8, 2% to 2.5% for memory CD4, and less than 0.45% for memory CD8. Rarefaction of sorted-subset datasets indicated incomplete sequencing despite the large sequencing depth.

Note on this clone: It lacks a known antigen. One base away there is no much larger clone; base qualities are not given.

Healthy HIV-negative adults with no recently reported acute infections or vaccinations were included as donors. Every donor was a Caucasian adult living in Nashville, Tennessee, USA. Magnetic negative selection was used to enrich CD4+ T cells, after which naive cells were positively selected on CD45RA and the negative fraction became the memory subset. Blood was obtained by leukapheresis, after which PBMCs were separated by Ficoll-Histopaque density gradient centrifugation and cryopreserved in liquid nitrogen vapor phase. Analytical flow cytometry was used to check the purity and quantity of every magnetically sorted T cell population. From each sorted fraction, genomic DNA was isolated and quantified by UV absorbance on a Nanodrop 2000c. Inclusive of the bounding cysteine and phenylalanine, the CDR3 is 17 residues long. Only CDR3 DNA remains: 51 bases, in frame from the first base. From V the trimming removes 5 bases and from J it removes 3 bases, while the gene matches leave 9 bases of the junction unaccounted for. The germline V gene gives CDR1 as MGHRA and CDR2 as YSYEKL.

TCR CDR3 regions were amplified from genomic DNA by multiplex PCR using the deep immunoSEQ assay. Genomic DNA extracted from each cell subset was distributed evenly over all wells of several immunoSEQ 96-well plates, and each plate served as one replicate. For sorted subsets, each replicate PCR was loaded with about 0.2 ug genomic DNA, equivalent to 25,000 to 35,000 T cell genomes. The purified libraries were quantified using a Qubit 3.0 fluorometer, sized with a Bioanalyzer 2100, and then quantified again using the KAPA Library Quantification kit. Every immunoSEQ 96-well plate was sequenced on a dedicated single-read 150-cycle Illumina NextSeq 550 flow cell. The study's own analysis went as follows. The immunoSEQ output contained only junctional sequences without quality scores, so filtering could not match that applied to full-length reads. Sequences were annotated with PyIR, a Python wrapper for IgBLAST v1.9, and V/J genes and CDR3 were assigned using IMGT germline references. Any read was removed if the V/J assignment was weak (E-value above 1e-6), the CDR3 was missing, or the read contained stop codons, out-of-frame junctions, or ambiguous translated residues. V3J clonotypes were defined by identical inferred V gene, J gene, and CDR3 amino acid sequence. Percentage overlap between repertoires was computed as shared unique clonotypes divided by the size of the smaller repertoire. Repertoire richness was assessed with RTK rarefaction, the Chao1 estimator, and Recon v2.1 estimates of unobserved clonotypes. OLGA was used to compute generation probabilities for all TCRbeta clonotypes that the gDNA method yielded from a handful of donors. TCRdb mirrors the immuneACCESS table, restricted to in-frame sequences. Some clones are absent from its copies; in checked studies, under half trace to an unresolved V gene, and the reason for the others is unknown. V, J and clone size derive from that table, while D and trimming were established from the DNA sequence. The sample table records about 1 million clones; about 75% of these occur just once. Over 1.3% of the sample goes to the ten largest clones.

The clonotype was recovered from a man between 18 and 35 years old in good health. The rearrangement joined TRBV4-1 to TRBJ2-6, with TRBD2 matching 8 junction bases. Material: memory CD4+ T cells sorted from blood. The cell subset or site label on this specimen signifies: CD45RA-negative fraction. The sequence in DNA is TGCGCCAGCAGCTCTACCGGGGGGGCCGTTGGGGCCAACGTCCTGACTTTC. This gives the protein CASSSTGGAVGANVLTF.